This is a list of T cell receptor beta chains from one sample in a study of T cell responses to AZD1222 COVID-19 vaccine. TCRdb's copy holds only in-frame clones and misses some; the assay was immunoSEQ multiplex PCR. Of 100,000 to 110,000 clones listed, 88% are singletons. The sample consisted of peripheral blood, taken on day 0 of AZD1222 vaccination. The source of these receptors is an adult in good health. The CDR3 runs from the conserved cysteine through the conserved F or W. D genes are given only for firm matches. Clone size is not always given. Where it is, it says once, few, many or a class for expanded clones.

J gene	clone size	D gene	V gene	CDR3 DNA	CDR3 protein
TRBJ2-7	few	-	TRBV11-2	TGTGCCAGCAGCCCAGGACTTGGCTACGAGCAGTACTTC	CASSPGLGYEQYF
TRBJ1-2	-	-	TRBV13	TGTGCCAGCAGCCCCCCCGGACCCTCCTATGGCTACACCTTC	CASSPPGPSYGYTF
TRBJ2-4	once	-	TRBV12-3/TRBV12-4	TGTGCCAGCAGTTTATTTGGCACAAACATTCAGTACTTC	CASSLFGTNIQYF
TRBJ2-1	-	TRBD2	TRBV5-5	TGTGCCAGCAGCTTGAGTACCGGCGGGAGCGGCTACAATGAGCAGTTCTTC	CASSLSTGGSGYNEQFF
TRBJ2-5	-	TRBD1	TRBV7-2	TGTGCCAGCAGCGACACAGGGGGCGGAGAGACCCAGTACTTC	CASSDTGGGETQYF
TRBJ1-2	-	-	TRBV29-1	TGCAGCGTTGCGATAGTTAACTATGGCTACACCTTC	CSVAIVNYGYTF
TRBJ1-1	-	-	TRBV18	TGTGCCAGCTCACCGACGGCGAACACTGAAGCTTTCTTT	CASSPTANTEAFF
TRBJ1-1	-	-	TRBV7-9	TGTGCCAGCAGCTTTGTCCCGGGGAACACTGAAGCTTTCTTT	CASSFVPGNTEAFF
TRBJ2-3	-	TRBD1	TRBV9	TGTGCCAGCAGCTCACAACTACTAGACAGGGTTGATACAGATACGCAGTATTTT	CASSSQLLDRVDTDTQYF
TRBJ1-3	-	-	TRBV28	TGTGCCAGCAGTTCCCCCGGGGGGGGCTCTGGAAACACCATATATTTT	CASSSPGGGSGNTIYF
TRBJ1-3	-	-	TRBV23-1	TGCGCCAGCATCCAGACAGCTACAGCTGGAAACACCATATATTTT	CASIQTATAGNTIYF
TRBJ2-5	-	TRBD1	TRBV11-3	TGTGCCAGCAGCTTAGGGGTGGGACAGCAAGAGACCCAGTACTTC	CASSLGVGQQETQYF
TRBJ1-1	-	TRBD1	TRBV24-1	TGTGCCACCAGTGATGATGGACAGGGCAGTACTGAAGCTTTCTTT	CATSDDGQGSTEAFF
TRBJ2-1	-	-	TRBV29-1	TGCAGCGGTCGACAGGACGGTTGGGGGGAGCAGTTCTTC	CSGRQDGWGEQFF
TRBJ2-1	-	TRBD2	TRBV9	TGTGCCAGCAGCGTGAGCGGGAGGGTGGGGAATGAGCAGTTCTTC	CASSVSGRVGNEQFF
TRBJ2-7	-	-	TRBV6-5	TGTGCCAGCGGAATAAGGACCCATTCCTCCTACGAGCAGTACTTC	CASGIRTHSSYEQYF
TRBJ1-2	-	TRBD1	TRBV12-3/TRBV12-4	TGTGCCAGCAGTCTTGGGACAGGGTATGGCTACACCTTC	CASSLGTGYGYTF
TRBJ1-4	-	-	TRBV30	TGTGCCTGGAGCGGCCCCGAGGGATTTGAACTGTTTTTT	CAWSGPEGFELFF
TRBJ1-2	-	-	TRBV5-6	TGTGCCAGCAGCTTGGCGGCTGGACGAGATGGCTACACCTTC	CASSLAAGRDGYTF
TRBJ1-1	-	-	TRBV4-2	TGTGCCAGCAGACGGACTTCGAACACTGAAGCTTTCTTT	CASRRTSNTEAFF
TRBJ2-1	-	TRBD1	TRBV12-5	TGTGCTAGTGGTTTTATATCGGGACAGGGTAAAAATGAGCAGTTCTTC	CASGFISGQGKNEQFF
TRBJ2-3	-	TRBD2	TRBV28	TGTGCCAGCAGTTTATCACCCACTAGCGGGAGGCGCACAGATACGCAGTATTTT	CASSLSPTSGRRTDTQYF
TRBJ2-7	-	-	TRBV18	TGTGCCAGCTCACCACCGTCAGTTAAGAACTACGAGCAGTACTTC	CASSPPSVKNYEQYF
TRBJ1-3	once	-	TRBV1	TGCACCAGCAGGGGTCAGATAGGAAACACCATATATTTT	CTSRGQIGNTIYF
TRBJ1-4	-	-	TRBV28	TGTGCCAGCAGTCGGGGGGACTATCCGGAGCGAGTAACTAATGAAAAACTGTTTTTT	CASSRGDYPERVTNEKLFF
TRBJ2-1	-	TRBD1	TRBV3-1/TRBV3-2	TGTGCCAGCAGCCAAGATCGAGGACGACAGGGCGCCTACAATGAGCAGTTCTTC	CASSQDRGRQGAYNEQFF
TRBJ1-2	-	-	TRBV3-1/TRBV3-2	TGTGCCAGCAGCCAAGATTACGGGGTAAACTATGGCTACACCTTC	CASSQDYGVNYGYTF
TRBJ2-1	-	-	TRBV19	TGTGCCAGTAGTACCGGGACGGACCCCTACAATGAGCAGTTCTTC	CASSTGTDPYNEQFF
TRBJ2-3	-	-	TRBV30	TGTGCCTGGAGTGTACGGGTGGATACGCAGTATTTT	CAWSVRVDTQYF
TRBJ1-2	-	-	TRBV6-5	TGTGCCAGCACCGAAGGGAGTTCCTTCCCCTATGGCTACACCTTC	CASTEGSSFPYGYTF
TRBJ1-2	-	-	TRBV25-1	TGTGCCAGCAGTGAATGGGGAGGCCACGGGGGCTACACCTTC	CASSEWGGHGGYTF
TRBJ2-7	-	-	TRBV20-1	TGCAGTGCTAGTTGGCACACTCGGGGCGAGCAGTACTTC	CSASWHTRGEQYF
TRBJ2-7	few	-	TRBV11-2	TGTGCCAGCAGCTTAGATCGAAGGCTGACCTACGAGCAGTACTTC	CASSLDRRLTYEQYF
TRBJ1-2	-	-	TRBV7-9	TGTGCCAGCAGCTTAGGGAGTGGTAACTATGGCTACACCTTC	CASSLGSGNYGYTF
TRBJ2-7	few	-	TRBV29-1	TGCAGCTCACGCGCCTACGAGCAGTACTTC	CSSRAYEQYF
TRBJ1-3	-	-	TRBV7-2	TGTGCCAGCAGCTTAGCAACAGGGATGGGAAACACCATATATTTT	CASSLATGMGNTIYF
TRBJ2-7	-	-	TRBV15	TGTGCCACCAGCAGAGATCGGACAGACTCCTACGAGCAGTACTTC	CATSRDRTDSYEQYF
TRBJ2-5	-	-	TRBV4-1	TGCGCCAGCAGCCAAGAGGGGCAAGAGACCCAGTACTTC	CASSQEGQETQYF
TRBJ2-1	-	-	TRBV5-4	TGTGCCAGCAGCATCGGCGGAAATAACTACAATGAGCAGTTCTTC	CASSIGGNNYNEQFF
TRBJ2-5	-	-	TRBV24-1	TGTGCCACCAGTGATGCCCGGGGTAGCAGGCAGGGACAGACCCAGTACTTC	CATSDARGSRQGQTQYF
TRBJ2-4	-	TRBD1	TRBV28	TGTGCCAGCAGTTTGCATGGGGACAGGGGAGGAAACATTCAGTACTTC	CASSLHGDRGGNIQYF
TRBJ2-1	-	-	TRBV11-3	TGTGCCAGCAGCTTAGATCTGGGGAATGAGCAGTTCTTC	CASSLDLGNEQFF
TRBJ2-7	-	TRBD1	TRBV7-2	TGTGCCAGCAGCCCAATTTCGGGACAGGGGGATCTCGTATTAACATTC	CASSPISGQGDLVLTF
TRBJ1-3	-	-	TRBV9	TGTGCCAGCAGCTTTTCCGGGCTGGACACCATATATTTT	CASSFSGLDTIYF
TRBJ2-6	-	-	TRBV6-5	TGTGCCAGCAGTTACTCACACCCTGGGGCCAACGTCCTGACTTTC	CASSYSHPGANVLTF
TRBJ2-5	-	TRBD2	TRBV11-3	TGTGCCAGCAGCTTAGGGACTAGCAGAACTGAAGAGACCCAGTACTTC	CASSLGTSRTEETQYF
TRBJ2-7	-	-	TRBV10-1	TGCGCCAGCCGGGAGAGGGACCCTCCCTACGAGCAGTACTTC	CASRERDPPYEQYF
TRBJ2-2	-	-	TRBV11-2	TGTGCCAGCAGCTTCTGGAACACCGGGGAGCTGTTTTTT	CASSFWNTGELFF
TRBJ1-4	-	-	TRBV4-1	TGCGCCAGCAGCCTACAGGTGACAAGCGAAAAACTGTTTTTT	CASSLQVTSEKLFF
TRBJ2-7	-	-	TRBV29-1	TGCAGCGTTGAAGATCATAGTGGTCAGGGGTGGTACGAGCAGTACTTC	CSVEDHSGQGWYEQYF
TRBJ2-3	-	TRBD1	TRBV28	TGTGCCAGCAGTAGGGACAGGGGGAACACAGATACGCAGTATTTT	CASSRDRGNTDTQYF
TRBJ2-7	-	-	TRBV18	TGTGCCAGTCGAAAAGAAGGGACCGTGGCCTACGAGCAGTACTTC	CASRKEGTVAYEQYF
TRBJ2-7	-	-	TRBV28	TGTGCCAGCAGTTTCGGGGGCGACGAGCAGTACTTC	CASSFGGDEQYF